These T cell receptor beta chains were read from a single sample in a study of cytomegalovirus exposure and HLA in healthy donors. Method: immunoSEQ multiplex PCR; TCRdb's copy keeps in-frame clones and lacks some. This sample has 150,000 to 200,000 clones; approximately 70% occur once, and the top ten carry less than 3%. Sequenced sample: PBMCs. The receptors derive from a woman aged 40 to 55 in good health and CMV-seropositive. The CDR3 runs from the conserved cysteine through the conserved F or W. The order of the fields is V gene, J gene, clone size, D gene, CDR3 protein, CDR3 DNA. A D gene is named only where the DNA matches it firmly. Size is omitted from some rows. Given values are once, few, many or a class for expanded clones.

>TRBV4-2|TRBJ1-2|NA|TRBD1
CASSQGDRGYGYTF
TGTGCCAGCAGCCAAGGGGACAGGGGTTATGGCTACACCTTC
>TRBV27|TRBJ2-7|NA|TRBD2
CASSFHSSGRAEQYF
TGTGCCAGCAGTTTCCACTCTAGCGGGAGGGCCGAGCAGTACTTC
>TRBV6-1|TRBJ1-1|NA|TRBD1
CASRLYRGDTEAFF
TGTGCCAGCAGACTCTACAGGGGGGACACTGAAGCTTTCTTT
>TRBV5-1|TRBJ2-5|few|NA
CASSPYDRSQETQYF
TGCGCCAGCAGCCCTTACGACAGATCGCAAGAGACCCAGTACTTC
>TRBV4-1|TRBJ1-5|few|NA
CASSQSRMSNQPQHF
TGCGCCAGCAGCCAATCCAGGATGAGCAATCAGCCCCAGCATTTT
>TRBV6-5|TRBJ1-1|NA|TRBD1
CASSWTGELNTEAFF
TGTGCCAGCAGTTGGACAGGGGAGTTGAACACTGAAGCTTTCTTT
>TRBV19|TRBJ2-3|NA|TRBD2
CASSSTSGGSDTQYF
TGTGCCAGTAGTTCGACTAGCGGGGGGTCGGATACGCAGTATTTT
>TRBV28|TRBJ2-4|NA|NA
CASTPSTAKNIQYF
TGTGCCAGCACCCCGAGTACAGCCAAAAACATTCAGTACTTC
>TRBV29-1|TRBJ2-1|NA|TRBD2
CSVRGTSGYNEQFF
TGCAGCGTGAGGGGGACTAGCGGCTACAATGAGCAGTTCTTC
>TRBV2|TRBJ2-5|once|TRBD1
CASSEGDRVGETQYF
TGTGCCAGCAGTGAAGGGGACAGGGTCGGGGAGACCCAGTACTTC
>TRBV7-8|TRBJ1-2|NA|NA
CASSQGGDYGYTF
TGTGCCAGCAGCCAAGGGGGGGACTATGGCTACACCTTC
>TRBV5-5|TRBJ2-7|NA|TRBD1
CASSLQPGQGGYEQYF
TGTGCCAGCAGCTTACAGCCGGGACAGGGAGGCTACGAGCAGTACTTC
>TRBV5-1|TRBJ2-7|NA|TRBD2
CASSPGGGSLFYEQYF
TGCGCCAGCAGCCCGGGAGGTGGTAGTCTGTTCTACGAGCAGTACTTC
>TRBV27|TRBJ1-2|few|NA
CASSFRGHYGYTF
TGTGCCAGCAGTTTCAGGGGCCACTATGGCTACACCTTC
>TRBV19|TRBJ1-2|NA|TRBD1
CASSSPSDRWGYTF
TGTGCCAGTAGTAGCCCCTCGGACAGGTGGGGCTACACCTTC
>TRBV7-3|TRBJ2-2|NA|TRBD2
CASSLTSEIAGELFF
TGTGCCAGCAGCTTGACTAGCGAAATAGCCGGGGAGCTGTTTTTT
>TRBV13|TRBJ2-1|NA|TRBD2
CASSLRRLAGSPAGLEQFF
TGTGCCAGCAGCTTAAGGAGGCTAGCGGGATCTCCTGCCGGGTTAGAGCAGTTCTTC
>TRBV10-3|TRBJ2-7|NA|TRBD1
CAISGQGDYEQYF
TGTGCCATCAGTGGACAGGGAGACTACGAGCAGTACTTC
>TRBV4-2|TRBJ1-4|NA|NA
CASSQATRTLGDEKLFF
TGTGCCAGCAGCCAAGCAACCCGGACTCTTGGGGATGAAAAACTGTTTTTT
>TRBV27|TRBJ2-3|few|TRBD2
CASSLMTSGDYTQYF
TGTGCCAGCAGTTTAATGACTAGCGGAGACTATACGCAGTATTTT
>TRBV29-1|TRBJ2-5|NA|NA
CSVPKGGRQETQYF
TGCAGCGTTCCCAAGGGGGGGCGCCAAGAGACCCAGTACTTC
>TRBV4-3|TRBJ2-7|NA|NA
CASSQGSQGSYEQYF
TGCGCCAGCAGCCAAGGGTCCCAGGGATCCTACGAGCAGTACTTC
>TRBV23-1|TRBJ2-2|NA|TRBD1
CASSHPPGTAAWGGELFF
TGCGCCAGCAGTCATCCTCCTGGGACAGCGGCTTGGGGCGGGGAGCTGTTTTTT
>TRBV5-1|TRBJ1-2|NA|NA
CASSPGQLNYGYTF
TGCGCCAGCAGCCCAGGACAGCTTAACTATGGCTACACCTTC
>TRBV5-1|TRBJ1-2|NA|NA
CASSLSVAEGYTF
TGCGCCAGCAGCTTGAGTGTGGCGGAGGGCTACACCTTC
>TRBV5-4|TRBJ1-2|NA|TRBD1
CASSLVARTGSGYTF
TGTGCCAGCAGCTTGGTTGCTCGGACAGGGTCTGGCTACACCTTC
>TRBV12-5|TRBJ1-2|NA|NA
CASGLATGSYGYTF
TGTGCTAGTGGTTTGGCTACAGGGTCCTATGGCTACACCTTC
>TRBV5-1|TRBJ2-5|few|TRBD2
CASSLRGGKTQYF
TGCGCCAGCAGCTTGCGGGGGGGGAAGACCCAGTACTTC
>TRBV7-9|TRBJ1-2|NA|NA
CASSLAHDPRGGYTF
TGTGCCAGCAGCTTAGCCCATGACCCTAGGGGTGGCTACACCTTC
>TRBV25-1|TRBJ2-5|NA|NA
CASSAGSAETQYF
TGTGCCAGCAGTGCGGGGAGCGCGGAGACCCAGTACTTC
>TRBV10-3|TRBJ1-5|few|NA
CATQGGDNQPQHF
TGTGCCACCCAAGGGGGGGACAATCAGCCCCAGCATTTT
>TRBV28|TRBJ2-7|NA|TRBD2
CASSFASGTTEYEQYF
TGTGCCAGCAGTTTTGCCTCCGGGACTACCGAGTACGAGCAGTACTTC
>TRBV7-2|TRBJ1-1|NA|NA
CASSLAQQGEAFF
TGTGCCAGCAGCTTAGCGCAGCAGGGTGAAGCTTTCTTT
>TRBV19|TRBJ2-7|few|NA
CASMIQRPPYEQYF
TGTGCCAGTATGATCCAGCGGCCACCCTACGAGCAGTACTTC
>TRBV2|TRBJ1-2|NA|NA
CASRGEGYTF
TGTGCCAGCAGAGGGGAAGGCTACACCTTC